The clone carrying this T cell receptor beta chain has a handful of counts. No antigen is known for it. TCRdb re-called the reads through MiXCR, storing one row per CDR3 protein. Of hundreds of thousands of distinct CDR3 sequences listed, under 40% were seen once; the top ten hold 13%. The CDR3 spans 15 residues. Germline CDR1 reads SEHNR; CDR2 reads FQNEAQ (reference sequence). Losses at the gene ends were 5 bases for V and 4 bases for J; bases not matched to a gene: 10. This specimen comes from a study of T cell repertoires in cytomegalovirus infection. Whole-study context: CMV epitopes, recently identified HLA-C-restricted and well-studied HLA-B-restricted, were used. The public TCR beta signatures pointed to both CMV infection and matching HLA type. General observations from the study: There were HLA-C-restricted CMV-specific TCR beta clonotypes dominating the ex vivo response. Identification of carriers of CMV plus the relevant HLA was performed using cumulative public TCR beta family frequency.

The V and J genes are TRBV7-9 and TRBJ1-2; TRBD1 aligns across 7 bases. The sample here was cultured CD8+ T cells from PBMCs, taken from culture after CMV antigen stimulation. The clonotype originates from a human donor in good health (CMV status not recorded). Some clones in this sample may be carry-over from other donors' samples. The CDR3 bases are TGTGCCAGCAGCGCCGACAGGGAGGGGGTCTATGGCTACACCTTC. This gives the protein CASSADREGVYGYTF.